These T cell receptor beta chains were read from a single sample in a study of quantifying T cell responses using KT2 cells. A single record per CDR3 protein comes from TCRdb applying MiXCR to the UMI-ligation and nested PCR reads. The sample contains tens of thousands of distinct CDR3 sequences, approximately 10% of which appear only once. The sample consisted of PBMCs spiked with cells of the T cell clone KT2. The receptors here all came from a human donor. The conserved cysteine and the conserved F or W are not part of the CDR3 here.

v_call	cdr3_aa
TRBV11-2	ASRSPGPRSREQF
TRBV7-8	ASRKRGGTDTQY
TRBV7-8	ASSLARTANTEAF
TRBV5-4	ASSLGRVGNSPLH
TRBV5-1	ASSLGRRDTEAF
TRBV27	ASSMPPGHLYNGPPDTQY
TRBV6-6	ASSYPLESGADTQY
TRBV30	ACLKKRATYGYT
TRBV11-1	ASSLGTRLAGTYEQY
TRBV18	ASSPPGKQETQY
TRBV6-5	ASSYGLGDNSPLH
TRBV11-2	ASSWTSGTSYNEQF
TRBV15	ATSSRRGTGLSINYGYT
TRBV11-2	ASSPGGNYGYT
TRBV28	ASSFFSWGSNQPQH
TRBV11-2	ASSYSGVGTDTQY
TRBV20-1	SARVDLNTGELF
TRBV12-3/TRBV12-4	ASSPLAGGSYEQY
TRBV6-4	ASRPRTDSNTEAF
TRBV29-1	SVDQGRETQY
TRBV3-1	ASSQVAGYSGNTIY
TRBV5-1	ASSPGQGGSPLH
TRBV6-1	ASSSSGGDNEQF
TRBV6-5	ASNSRQGGHTEAF
TRBV6-1	ATWTSGTIGELF
TRBV29-1	SVRGGTSGRAYNEQF
TRBV29-1	SVGVSGDPYGYT
TRBV7-4	ASSLRAGPEGNQPQH
TRBV24-1	ATSDTDTRSNQPQH
TRBV12-3/TRBV12-4	ATARGANGYT
TRBV5-6	ASGQGPYEQY
TRBV10-3	AISESRLAGGTYNEQF
TRBV24-1	ATSARYGGPGYT
TRBV7-2	ASSPRRGSSYNEQF
TRBV12-3/TRBV12-4	ASSLVGLETQY
TRBV20-1	SALDRGDTGELF
TRBV7-9	ASSPGRSTNEKLF
TRBV29-1	SVELMNTEAF
TRBV10-2	ASSESEAF
TRBV24-1	ATTRLAGFRAAQETQY
TRBV13	ASSLAIQETQY
TRBV7-8	ASRALGRGRDYGYT
TRBV3-1	ASRPRTGAETQY
TRBV4-3	ASSQDIGTEAF
TRBV7-8	ASSLVGVFQAPDTGELF
TRBV29-1	SVELRAKNIQY
TRBV20-1	SARSGFGGGSSEQF
TRBV29-1	SANKQETQY
TRBV4-3	ASSLRDRTDTQY